This TCR beta chain emerged from a study of blood T cells in healthy people across ages (dated by TCRdb to between 2014 and 2017). About the full investigation: In model experiments, roughly one uniquely barcoded TCR beta cDNA molecule per two T cells was captured by template switching. Age-related changes in TCR beta repertoire diversity were measured in the study by deep sequencing normalized with unique cDNA molecular identifiers. Four age groups were formed from the donors: young (average roughly 15 years), middle-aged (approximately 41), aged (under 70) and long-lived (roughly 81). To avoid experimental bias, donors of different ages were spread randomly across the sequencing lanes. Using the same blood draw, the study looked at two additional independent replicas of 1 million unique cDNA reads for two donors, one aged 18 to 30 and the other aged 80 or older.

Concerning this clonotype itself: Its recognized antigen is unknown. This may arise from a read error, as a much more abundant clone is one base away.

The germline V gene specifies SGHAT as CDR1 and FQNNGV as CDR2. Including cysteine and phenylalanine, the CDR3 has 15 amino acids. The kept DNA is CDR3 alone, 45 bases in frame from the first base. The library relied on 5' RACE. Reads for this sample came from an Illumina HiSeq 2500. A second roughly 6 to 12 cycle PCR used a sample-barcoded 5' primer and a J-beta primer mix. Each TCR beta cDNA molecule received a unique molecular identifier from a template-switch 5' adaptor carrying 12 random nucleotides. At least 2.5 million CDR3-containing paired-end reads were obtained from each sample. All of the RNA was converted into first-strand cDNA using the Mint cDNA synthesis kit, with a TRBC-specific oligonucleotide serving as the primer. After uracil-DNA glycosylase treatment, a first 18-cycle PCR used universal primers M1SS and BC2_uni_R on all cDNA. On the study's bioinformatics: For normalization, 1 million high-quality reads were randomly selected from each sample, with every read carrying a distinct molecular identifier. Reads sharing molecular identifiers were discarded rather than binned into consensus sequences. MiTCR, set to a Q25 quality threshold and the strictest error-elimination algorithm, was used for CDR3 identification, clonotype clustering and error correction. A nonparametric unseen species model using Euler transformation provided a lower-bound estimate of total TCR beta diversity. The public reads were run again by TCRdb, first through fastp at Q25 and then through MiXCR, and only productive beta chains were kept. CDR3 protein duplicates are merged, each entry listing the most common genes and DNA. The V and J calls here are based on TCRdb, not the publication. This sample holds about 640,000 distinct CDR3 sequences; about 30% were observed only once. Together, the top ten hold around a sixth of the sample.

The donors were roughly 40 Caucasian individuals from Russia, aged roughly 6 to 90 years, who were systemically healthy. Each donor gave 8 to 10 milliliters of peripheral blood, drawn into EDTA-treated Vacutainer tubes. Ficoll-Paque density-gradient centrifugation was used to isolate PBMCs, with at least 6 million obtained per sample. Total RNA was extracted from PBMCs with Trizol reagent, with at least 5.5 micrograms obtained per sample. For every donor, flow cytometry on a PBMC aliquot measured the percentage of naive CD45RAhigh/CD27high T cells. Results and caveats for the whole study, not just this receptor: Compared with the aged group, more naive CD4+ T cells, fewer expanded clones and increased TCR diversity were shown by the long-lived group, suggesting age selection. Total diversity estimates from one million sequenced T cells were considered lower bounds and underestimates. Observed TCR beta diversity per million T cells fell roughly linearly with age, and a significant reduction was already apparent by age approximately 41. A strong correlation was found between observed TCR beta diversity and the percentage of naive T cells measured by flow cytometry. Conclusive comparison of naive and antigen-experienced compartments was prevented by the profiling of bulk unsorted PBMCs. The CMV infection status of donors was not known, potentially confounding age-related changes in expanded clonotypes.

The V and J segments used are TRBV11-2 and TRBJ2-3; 7 middle bases align to TRBD1. This sequence originates from a woman of 80 years or more in good health. Sequencing input: blood. The CDR3 protein sequence reads: CASSPRGPSTGTQYF. At the DNA level, the sequence is TGTGCCAGCAGCCCAAGGGGGCCCAGCACAGGTACGCAGTATTTT.